A selection of T cell receptor beta chains follows, all from one sample in a study of blood T cell repertoires in COVID-19. Using immunoSEQ multiplex PCR, the repertoire was profiled, and TCRdb retains in-frame clones only, with some absent. The sample lists about 100,000 clones, approximately 93% occurring once. Sequencing used peripheral blood. The source of these receptors is a man aged 50-59 years with active COVID-19. Both conserved end residues are part of each CDR3. A D gene is named only where the DNA matches it firmly. A clone size is listed for some rows: how often the clone was seen (once, few, many), or a class if it is expanded.

d_gene	v_gene	abundance	j_gene	CDR3aa	CDR3nt
TRBD1	TRBV11-2	-	TRBJ2-5	CASSADRGGKKTQYF	TGTGCCAGCAGCGCGGACAGGGGAGGTAAAAAGACCCAGTACTTC
-	TRBV11-3	-	TRBJ2-1	CASSLVGGYYNEQFF	TGTGCCAGCAGTCTAGTAGGGGGATATTACAATGAGCAGTTCTTC
-	TRBV3-1/TRBV3-2	-	TRBJ2-1	CASSQPGRNYNEQFF	TGTGCCAGCAGCCAACCAGGCAGAAACTACAATGAGCAGTTCTTC
-	TRBV7-3	-	TRBJ2-3	CASSSQSGVDTQYF	TGTGCCAGCAGCTCCCAATCGGGGGTCGATACGCAGTATTTT
-	TRBV2	-	TRBJ2-7	CASSSDKVFPEQYF	TGTGCCAGCAGTTCGGACAAGGTTTTTCCCGAGCAGTACTTC
-	TRBV5-1	-	TRBJ1-2	CASSPPGRNYGYTF	TGCGCCAGCAGCCCTCCGGGGAGGAACTATGGCTACACCTTC
TRBD1	TRBV3-1/TRBV3-2	-	TRBJ1-2	CASSQKGARYTNYGYTF	TGTGCCAGCAGCCAAAAGGGGGCGAGGTACACTAACTATGGCTACACCTTC
TRBD1	TRBV7-9	-	TRBJ2-2	CASSGGQGAKAGELFF	TGTGCCAGCAGCGGGGGACAGGGGGCGAAAGCCGGGGAGCTGTTTTTT
TRBD1	TRBV6-5	-	TRBJ1-3	CASRDTGGQGNTIYF	TGTGCCAGCAGGGATACAGGGGGGCAAGGAAACACCATATATTTT
TRBD2	TRBV6-5	-	TRBJ2-7	CASSYGGGSYEQYF	TGTGCCAGCAGTTATGGGGGGGGAAGCTACGAGCAGTACTTC
TRBD1	TRBV19	-	TRBJ1-1	CASSPGQGRRGTEAFF	TGTGCCAGTAGTCCTGGACAGGGAAGAAGGGGCACTGAAGCTTTCTTT
-	TRBV7-6	-	TRBJ1-1	CASSGTRNTEAFF	TGTGCCAGCAGCGGGACAAGGAACACTGAAGCTTTCTTT
-	TRBV6-6	-	TRBJ1-1	CASRQGLNTEAFF	TGTGCCAGCAGACAGGGCTTGAACACTGAAGCTTTCTTT
TRBD1	TRBV7-9	-	TRBJ2-5	CASSLRTGSGETQYF	TGTGCCAGCAGCCTACGGACAGGTTCGGGAGAGACCCAGTACTTC
-	TRBV18	-	TRBJ1-2	CASSPQDRSYYGYTF	TGTGCCAGCTCACCACAGGACAGATCTTACTATGGCTACACCTTC
TRBD1	TRBV5-1	-	TRBJ1-2	CASSYETGAVGYTF	TGCGCCAGCAGCTACGAGACAGGGGCGGTTGGCTACACCTTC
-	TRBV4-1	-	TRBJ1-4	CASSQAHDSEKLFF	TGCGCCAGCAGCCAAGCCCATGACAGTGAAAAACTGTTTTTT
TRBD1	TRBV23-1	-	TRBJ2-3	CASSHHQGVETDTQYF	TGCGCCAGCAGTCACCACCAGGGGGTGGAAACAGATACGCAGTATTTT
-	TRBV7-9	-	TRBJ1-4	CASSLAGGPYEKLFF	TGTGCCAGCAGCTTAGCGGGAGGGCCCTATGAAAAACTGTTTTTT
-	TRBV9	-	TRBJ1-2	CASSAFRESGYGYTF	TGTGCCAGCAGCGCCTTCCGGGAGAGCGGCTATGGCTACACCTTC
-	TRBV29-1	-	TRBJ2-1	CSVGQGRYNEQFF	TGCAGCGTGGGTCAGGGTAGATACAATGAGCAGTTCTTC
-	TRBV10-3	-	TRBJ1-1	CAIRADSMNTEAFF	TGTGCCATCAGGGCGGACAGTATGAACACTGAAGCTTTCTTT
TRBD1	TRBV6-6	-	TRBJ1-3	CASSRQGDGNTIYF	TGTGCCAGCAGCCGACAGGGGGATGGAAACACCATATATTTT
TRBD1	TRBV6-4	-	TRBJ1-6	CASSDVGAKRDRGSPLHF	TGTGCCAGCAGTGACGTCGGTGCTAAGCGGGACAGGGGGTCACCCCTCCACTTT
TRBD1	TRBV18	-	TRBJ1-5	CASSKTGGAGGNQPQHF	TGTGCCAGCTCAAAAACAGGGGGCGCTGGGGGCAATCAGCCCCAGCATTTT
-	TRBV6-2/TRBV6-3	-	TRBJ1-4	CASSLTTTNEKLFF	TGTGCCAGCAGCCTGACAACAACTAATGAAAAACTGTTTTTT
TRBD2	TRBV7-9	-	TRBJ2-1	CASSRRTSGFNEQFF	TGTGCCAGCAGCCGCAGGACTAGCGGCTTCAATGAGCAGTTCTTC
-	TRBV11-1	few	TRBJ2-2	CASSPKLLNTGELFF	TGTGCCAGCAGCCCTAAACTACTGAACACCGGGGAGCTGTTTTTT
TRBD2	TRBV9	few	TRBJ2-2	CASSARGASGTGELFF	TGTGCCAGCAGCGCCCGTGGGGCTAGCGGCACCGGGGAGCTGTTTTTT
-	TRBV19	-	TRBJ2-5	CASSPGWGEAQETQYF	TGTGCCAGTAGTCCCGGGTGGGGGGAGGCGCAAGAGACCCAGTACTTC
-	TRBV6-5	-	TRBJ2-3	CASTLTGTATDTQYF	TGTGCCAGCACTCTTACGGGGACTGCCACAGATACGCAGTATTTT
-	TRBV6-2/TRBV6-3	-	TRBJ1-5	CASSYLGGRVRIVNQPQHF	TGTGCCAGCAGTTACCTCGGAGGGAGGGTGCGTATTGTCAATCAGCCCCAGCATTTT
-	TRBV10-2	-	TRBJ1-1	CASSKGGAGAFF	TGCGCCAGCAGCAAGGGGGGGGCCGGGGCTTTCTTT
TRBD1	TRBV18	-	TRBJ1-2	CASSPRLQGGKGYTF	TGTGCCAGCTCACCACGTCTGCAGGGGGGAAAAGGCTACACCTTC
-	TRBV5-6	few	TRBJ2-1	CASSLGGFNEQFF	TGTGCCAGCAGCTTGGGAGGGTTCAATGAGCAGTTCTTC
TRBD2	TRBV5-8	-	TRBJ2-1	CASSYFTGTRVHEQFF	TGTGCCAGCAGCTACTTTACCGGGACTAGAGTCCATGAGCAGTTCTTC
TRBD2	TRBV29-1	-	TRBJ2-1	CSSRRRGGRDEQFF	TGCAGTTCCCGCCGGCGGGGGGGTCGGGATGAGCAGTTCTTC
TRBD1	TRBV13	once	TRBJ2-1	CASSSGTGGGGEQFF	TGTGCCAGCAGCTCCGGGACAGGGGGGGGAGGTGAGCAGTTCTTC
-	TRBV6-6	few	TRBJ1-3	CASSEHGNTIYF	TGTGCCAGCAGCGAGCACGGAAACACCATATATTTT
TRBD2	TRBV19	-	TRBJ2-5	CASSTLAGGQETQYF	TGTGCCAGTAGTACCCTAGCGGGGGGGCAGGAGACCCAGTACTTC
-	TRBV5-4	-	TRBJ2-1	CASSGGGLPSYNEQFF	TGTGCCAGCAGCGGAGGGGGACTACCCTCCTACAATGAGCAGTTCTTC
-	TRBV27	-	TRBJ1-5	CASRLQDNQPQHF	TGTGCCAGCAGACTTCAGGACAATCAGCCCCAGCATTTT